This TCR beta chain was sequenced during a study of T cell changes during pregnancy in multiple sclerosis. Data came from immunoSEQ multiplex PCR; TCRdb stores just in-frame clones and leaves some out. This table holds roughly 36,000 clones, roughly 93% found once. This CDR3 is built from 15 residues. The V and J ends lost 5 bases and 1 base respectively, with 14 bases between them. The V gene's germline CDR1 is MNHNS and CDR2 SASEGT. The starting material was peripheral blood, obtained in the second trimester of pregnancy. V usage is TRBV6-1 and J usage is TRBJ1-1, with D perhaps matching TRBD1 (6 bases). The TCR was taken from a female donor in good health, enrolled as a control in a pregnancy study. CDR3 protein: CASSLLDRQNTEAFF. Written as DNA, the CDR3 is TGTGCCAGCAGTCTCCTCGACAGGCAGAACACTGAAGCTTTCTTT.